This entry lists 27 T cell receptor beta chains sequenced from one sample in a study of shared clonotypes between healthy human individuals. This table comes from immunoSEQ multiplex PCR, and its TCRdb copy is limited to in-frame clones, with some not included. The sample records 2 million to 2.5 million clones, around 93% being singletons. Sequenced: naive CD4+ T cells from PBMCs. This sample's subset: CD45RA+ positively selected. These receptors were obtained from a man aged 18 to 29 in good health. Some clones in this sample may be carry-over from other donors' samples.

CDR3 in amino acids: CASSQARLAGIDNEQFF. The CDR3 DNA is TGCGCCAGCAGCCAAGCCCGACTAGCGGGAATCGACAATGAGCAGTTCTTC. V gene TRBV4-1 combines with J gene TRBJ2-1, with 11 bases that match TRBD2. This CDR3 is built from 17 residues. V lost 1 base and J lost 5; bases outside the gene matches: 7. From germline, CDR1 is MGHRA and CDR2 YSYEKL.

The chain joins TRBV2 to TRBJ2-5; 7 positions agree with TRBD2. V lost 3 bases and J lost 4; bases outside the gene matches: 2. Germline V lookup: CDR1 SNHLY, CDR2 FYNNEI. The CDR3 spans 13 residues. The CDR3 DNA reads as TGTGCCAGCAGTGATTTAGCGGGAGAGACCCAGTACTTC. Protein product: CASSDLAGETQYF.

The V and J genes are TRBV25-1 and TRBJ2-1; 14 bases map to TRBD2. The CDR3 runs to 15 residues. The V gene's germline CDR1 is MGHDK and CDR2 SYGVNS. V lost 2 bases to trimming and J lost 12 bases; unmatched junction nucleotides: 6. The CDR3 reads CASSEGGLAGVVQFF. CDR3 coding DNA: TGTGCCAGCAGTGAAGGGGGACTAGCGGGAGTAGTGCAGTTCTTC.

Concerning this clone: Different DNA sequences within this sample yield the same CDR3. The CDR3 coding sequence is TGTGCCAGCAGCTTGGGGTTAGCGGGGAGCACAGATACGCAGTATTTT. Translated: CASSLGLAGSTDTQYF. The chain combines TRBV5-8 with TRBJ2-3; 8 positions match TRBD2. The germline gives CDR1 SGHTS, CDR2 YDEGEE. The CDR3 runs to 16 residues. Trimming removed 0 bases from V and 0 bases from J; junction bases left unmatched: 3.

The gene calls are TRBV28 and TRBJ2-7; D may match TRBD1 or TRBD2 (5 bases each). Germline CDR1 and CDR2: MDHEN and SYDVKM. CDR3 length: 12 amino acids. V was cut by 10 bases and J by 3 bases, with 13 bases left in between. The CDR3 loop is CAISGARYEQYF. The CDR3 DNA reads as TGTGCCATCTCCGGGGCCCGCTACGAGCAGTACTTC.

The CDR3 DNA sequence: TGTGCCAGTAGTATAGAGGGGGCCTCAGACACTGAAGCTTTCTTT. It encodes CASSIEGASDTEAFF. V gene TRBV19 combines with J gene TRBJ1-1, with D possibly TRBD1 on 6 matching bases. From germline, CDR1 is LNHDA and CDR2 SQIVND (reference sequence). V lost 0 bases and J 3 bases, leaving 11 bases between the germline ends. This CDR3 region has 15 residues.

The V call is TRBV7-8, the J call TRBJ2-1, with D possibly matching TRBD2 (6 bases). Germline lookup yields CDR1 SGHVS and CDR2 FQNEAQ. V dropped 4 bases and J dropped 10 bases, with 20 bases sitting between them. This CDR3 region has 15 residues. CDR3 bases: TGTGCCAGCAGCTCCCCCGGGGCTGCGGGAAGGGAGCAGTTCTTC. Translated: CASSSPGAAGREQFF.

The chain recombines TRBV19 with TRBJ2-6; 8 positions match TRBD2. V was pared by 10 bases and J by 3 bases, with 11 bases of the junction left unmatched. The V gene's germline CDR1 is LNHDA and CDR2 SQIVND (reference sequence). The length of the CDR3 is 16 residues. CDR3 nucleotides: TGTGCCACCATGCGGGGGGCGACGGTTGGGGCCAACGTCCTGACTTTC. It encodes CATMRGATVGANVLTF.

The rearrangement links TRBV4-2 to TRBJ2-3, with 9 bases fitting TRBD2. Germline CDR1 reads LGHNA; CDR2 reads YNFKEQ. The CDR3 is 21 residues long. Trimming removed 0 bases from V and 2 bases from J; junction bases left unmatched: 18. The CDR3 sequence: CASSQDSFRRSSGAITDTQYF. The CDR3 DNA follows: TGTGCCAGCAGCCAAGATTCGTTTCGGAGGTCTAGCGGGGCCATCACAGATACGCAGTATTTT.

The chain carries TRBV7-2 and TRBJ2-1; TRBD2 aligns across 9 bases. Germline values: CDR1 SGHTA, CDR2 FQGNSA. This CDR3 contains 17 residues. V was pared by 5 bases and J by 8 bases, with 16 bases of the junction left unmatched. The CDR3 protein is CASSTRSSGTWSHEQFF. The CDR3 DNA sequence: TGTGCCAGCAGCACCCGCTCTAGCGGGACCTGGTCTCATGAGCAGTTCTTC.

The V gene is TRBV19, the J gene TRBJ2-5; 10 bases match TRBD2. The CDR3 covers 17 residues. With V trimmed by 6 bases and J by 5 bases, 15 bases remained unmatched. Germline V gives CDR1 LNHDA, CDR2 SQIVND (reference sequence). The CDR3 coding sequence is TGTGCCAGTAGCGCCCAGGGGAGCGGGAGGGGAAGGGAGACCCAGTACTTC. This translates into CASSAQGSGRGRETQYF.

This chain connects TRBV2 to TRBJ2-7; 7 nucleotides match TRBD1. V dropped 8 bases and J dropped 6; count of bases not matched to a gene: 7. This CDR3 region has 12 residues. Looked up from germline, CDR1 is SNHLY and CDR2 is FYNNEI. CDR3: CASQRGRGEQYF. The CDR3 DNA sequence: TGTGCCAGCCAGAGGGGGCGCGGCGAGCAGTACTTC.

V and J are TRBV7-9 and TRBJ2-7; D gene unclear. The ends were cut back, 3 bases at V and 6 bases at J, with 12 bases in the middle. Germline V lookup: CDR1 SEHNR, CDR2 FQNEAQ (reference sequence). CDR3 length: 13 amino acids. The CDR3 DNA reads as TGTGCCAGCAGCTTGGGCAGGTGGACCGAGCAGTACTTC. It specifies CASSLGRWTEQYF.

The chain combines TRBV15 with TRBJ1-5, with D unresolved. Germline V lookup: CDR1 LNHNV, CDR2 YYDKDF (reference sequence). The CDR3 extends over 17 amino acids. Trimming left V 0 bases short and J 5 bases short, with 17 bases between. The CDR3 loop reads CATSRDELWRKDQPQHF. The CDR3 nucleotides read TGTGCCACCAGCAGAGACGAGCTATGGCGTAAAGATCAGCCCCAGCATTTT. Looking up the rest from reference TRBV15 and TRBJ1-5 gives the full variable domain: DAMVIQNPRYQVTQFGKPVTLSCSQTLNHNVMYWYQQKSSQAPKLLFHYYDKDFNNEADTPDNFQSRRPNTSFCFLDIRSPGLGDTAMYLCATSRDELWRKDQPQHFGDGTRLSIL.

This chain links TRBV7-9 with TRBJ2-1; D is perhaps TRBD1 or TRBD2 (5 bases each). V was cut by 9 bases and J by 8 bases, with 14 bases left in between. From germline, CDR1 is SEHNR and CDR2 FQNEAQ (reference sequence). The CDR3 has 12 amino acids. The CDR3 DNA reads as TGTGCCAGTACGGGACCTTACGATGAGCAGTTCTTC. Translation gives CASTGPYDEQFF.

The chain uses TRBV7-3 and TRBJ1-1, with D unresolved. This CDR3 region has 13 residues. Germline V gene lookup returns CDR1 SGHTA and CDR2 FQGTGA. V lost 1 base to trimming and J lost 3 bases, with 6 bases between them. The CDR3 sequence: CASSLRRYTEAFF. In DNA, the CDR3 is TGTGCCAGCAGCTTAAGAAGGTACACTGAAGCTTTCTTT.

This chain uses TRBV5-1 with TRBJ1-4, with 8 positions matching TRBD1. This CDR3 is built from 14 residues. The germline V gene has CDR1 SGHRS and CDR2 YFSETQ. V dropped 3 bases and J dropped 7; count of bases not matched to a gene: 5. The CDR3: CASSYGQGGEKLFF. The CDR3 DNA sequence: TGCGCCAGCAGCTATGGACAGGGAGGTGAAAAACTGTTTTTT.

This clone has a single count. This rearrangement joins TRBV19 to TRBJ2-1; possibly TRBD2 for D (5 bases). Germline V lookup: CDR1 LNHDA, CDR2 SQIVND (reference sequence). There are 14 residues in the CDR3. Trimming took off 5 bases at V and 11 bases at J, with 19 bases between the two ends. In DNA form, the CDR3 reads TGTGCCAGTAGTCCTTATGGGAGTGGGCCCAAGCAGTTCTTC. Protein sequence: CASSPYGSGPKQFF.

The chain recombines TRBV28 with TRBJ2-1, with 8 bases fitting TRBD1. Germline CDR1 MDHEN, CDR2 SYDVKM. With V trimmed by 6 bases and J by 7 bases, 11 bases remained unmatched. The length of the CDR3 is 15 residues. CDR3 sequence (DNA): TGTGCCAGCAGCTTAACAGGGGGAGGACCTAATGAGCAGTTCTTC. It translates to CASSLTGGGPNEQFF.

On this clone: This sample also contains other DNA sequences that code for the same CDR3. This chain connects TRBV11-2 to TRBJ1-5; a weak D match, TRBD1 (6 bases). CDR1 is SGHAT, CDR2 FQNNGV, per germline. This CDR3 region has 14 residues. Trimming cost V 1 base and J 2 bases, with 6 bases left between them. The CDR3 nucleotides are TGTGCCAGCAGCTTAGCAGGGGGCAATCAGCCCCAGCATTTT. This codes for CASSLAGGNQPQHF.

The chain has TRBV28 and TRBJ2-1; 15 positions agree with TRBD2. The CDR3 covers 22 residues. Per germline, CDR1 MDHEN and CDR2 SYDVKM. With V trimmed by 2 bases and J by 0 bases, 14 bases remained unmatched. The CDR3: CASSLVLLGGLAGGSSYNEQFF. The CDR3 DNA is TGTGCCAGCAGTTTAGTCCTTTTGGGGGGACTAGCGGGAGGAAGCTCCTACAATGAGCAGTTCTTC.

Regarding this clone: The same CDR3 can be traced to other DNA sequences in this sample. V and J are TRBV29-1 and TRBJ2-5; weak D call: TRBD2 (6 bases). The CDR3 has 12 residues. CDR1 is SQVTM and CDR2 is ANQGSEA in the germline V gene. Between the trimmed V and J ends, which lost 4 bases and 3 bases, there was a span of 9 bases. CDR3 region: CSVVGGEETQYF. The DNA of the CDR3 is TGCAGCGTTGTTGGAGGGGAAGAGACCCAGTACTTC.

The rearrangement uses TRBV7-2 and TRBJ2-1, with 12 nucleotides matching TRBD2. Germline-derived CDR1 and CDR2 are SGHTA and FQGNSA. The CDR3 consists of 16 residues. The trim removed 1 base at V and 6 bases at J, leaving 4 bases unmatched. The CDR3 reads CASSLGLAGGINEQFF. Written as DNA, the CDR3 is TGTGCCAGCAGCTTAGGGCTAGCGGGAGGGATCAATGAGCAGTTCTTC.

This chain joins TRBV27 and TRBJ2-7, with 16 nucleotides matching TRBD2. The trim removed 8 bases at V and 4 bases at J, leaving 14 bases unmatched. From germline, CDR1 is MNHEY and CDR2 SMNVEV (reference sequence). The CDR3 length is 18 residues. CDR3 DNA sequence: TGTGCCAGCCGGCTGGGACTAGCGGGAGGGCCCGGTGTTTACGAGCAGTACTTC. Encoded protein: CASRLGLAGGPGVYEQYF.

The genes are TRBV5-1 and TRBJ2-5; D gene ambiguous. The CDR3 is made up of 15 amino acids. Germline values: CDR1 SGHRS, CDR2 YFSETQ. V lost 3 bases to trimming and J lost 0 bases, with 12 bases between them. Here the CDR3 reads CASSSRTTDQETQYF. CDR3 nucleotides: TGCGCCAGCAGCTCGCGGACCACAGACCAAGAGACCCAGTACTTC.

The rearrangement links TRBV2 to TRBJ1-5; TRBD1 matches at 10 bases. Germline assignment: CDR1 SNHLY and CDR2 FYNNEI. V dropped 7 bases and J dropped 8; count of bases not matched to a gene: 8. The CDR3 runs to 14 residues. CDR3 sequence (DNA): TGTGCCAGCACCATGACAGGGGGCCTTGAGCCCCAGCATTTT. This codes for CASTMTGGLEPQHF.

The genes are TRBV2 and TRBJ2-1, with D tentatively TRBD1 (6 bases). CDR1 SNHLY and CDR2 FYNNEI come from the germline V gene. Trimming cost V 4 bases and J 9 bases, with 19 bases left between them. The CDR3 consists of 15 residues. In nucleotides, the CDR3 is TGTGCCAGCAGTGTGGGTTCCCCACGAGGGGGTGAGCAGTTCTTC. Translated: CASSVGSPRGGEQFF.